The rows below give T cell receptor beta chains drawn from one sample of a study of blood T cell repertoires in COVID-19. TCRdb keeps only in-frame clones here, not all; method: immunoSEQ multiplex PCR. Of some 200,000 clones in the sample, 70% to 90% were seen once. The specimen was peripheral blood. These receptors all come from a man aged 55 to 70 with active or convalescent COVID-19. Both conserved end residues are part of each CDR3. The order of the fields is V gene, CDR3 protein.

v_call: TRBV11-3; cdr3_aa: CASSAGLETQYF
v_call: TRBV4-1; cdr3_aa: CASSPGTGNTEAFF
v_call: TRBV3-1/TRBV3-2; cdr3_aa: CASSSGTGGLGELFF
v_call: TRBV4-1; cdr3_aa: CASSQRTRGDTEAFF
v_call: TRBV14; cdr3_aa: CASSRLVGQGNTGELFF
v_call: TRBV11-2; cdr3_aa: CASSLDGQAFREQFF
v_call: TRBV18; cdr3_aa: CASSPFVPGQGIYGYTF
v_call: TRBV7-2; cdr3_aa: CASSLAGGPVKTQYF
v_call: TRBV29-1; cdr3_aa: CSAAGLVFETQYF
v_call: TRBV15; cdr3_aa: CATSSPQGVNSPLHF
v_call: TRBV7-9; cdr3_aa: CASSSESGVPSYEQYF
v_call: TRBV5-1; cdr3_aa: CASSLDRPDYGYTF
v_call: TRBV6-6; cdr3_aa: CASSYGGEQETQYF
v_call: TRBV6-5; cdr3_aa: CASTVLSGGADAFF
v_call: TRBV14; cdr3_aa: CASSQYWGRPHEQYF
v_call: TRBV27; cdr3_aa: CASSSLQGSGELFF
v_call: TRBV11-2; cdr3_aa: CASSTISGGPSEQFF
v_call: TRBV5-1; cdr3_aa: CASSMAGGQNYNEQFF
v_call: TRBV18; cdr3_aa: CASSSQYEQYF
v_call: TRBV5-6; cdr3_aa: CASSRTGAPLHF
v_call: TRBV5-1; cdr3_aa: CASSLSWLSPLHF
v_call: TRBV5-1; cdr3_aa: CASSFVGQGDTIYF
v_call: TRBV19; cdr3_aa: CATAPDGLYSGNTIYF
v_call: TRBV19; cdr3_aa: CASSDDSSLEDTIYF
v_call: TRBV6-5; cdr3_aa: CASSWDRTNIQYF
v_call: TRBV4-2; cdr3_aa: CASSQDPAGGEFNQPQHF
v_call: TRBV4-2; cdr3_aa: CASSQYTRGSGGWNEQFF
v_call: TRBV12-5; cdr3_aa: CASGLANSPLHF
v_call: TRBV21-1; cdr3_aa: CASSAVRGRSQPQHF
v_call: TRBV3-1/TRBV3-2; cdr3_aa: CASSSLKGTSGGGVDTQYF
v_call: TRBV6-6; cdr3_aa: CASSPVPGLAGGTLAKNIQYF
v_call: TRBV9; cdr3_aa: CASSVEGGGRETQYF
v_call: TRBV6-5; cdr3_aa: CASSYLDSNSPLHF
v_call: TRBV27; cdr3_aa: CASSPGLGGGNQPQHF
v_call: TRBV11-2; cdr3_aa: CASSQVRGAGTQYF
v_call: TRBV24-1; cdr3_aa: CATSDLRGYSTDTQYF
v_call: TRBV29-1; cdr3_aa: CSVLSEAYEQYF
v_call: TRBV2; cdr3_aa: CARQGEMNTEAFF
v_call: TRBV29-1; cdr3_aa: CSVGDSPNQPQHF
v_call: TRBV18; cdr3_aa: CASSPQYSGGAADTQYF
v_call: TRBV5-4; cdr3_aa: CASSLGQGTTEAFF
v_call: TRBV24-1; cdr3_aa: CATSADRGGYNGYTF
v_call: TRBV19; cdr3_aa: CASSIYPGGGDYGYTF
v_call: TRBV11-2; cdr3_aa: CASSLEQGNNSPLHF
v_call: TRBV12-3/TRBV12-4; cdr3_aa: CASSRDRKNIQYF
v_call: TRBV19; cdr3_aa: CASSREGVSNQPQHF
v_call: TRBV5-1; cdr3_aa: CASSQGTDYGYTF
v_call: TRBV9; cdr3_aa: CASSGVGGVFRDTQYF
v_call: TRBV19; cdr3_aa: CASSGQPNREKLFF
v_call: TRBV2; cdr3_aa: CASSVDRRYGYTF
v_call: TRBV6-5; cdr3_aa: CASRPPAYNSPLHF
v_call: TRBV14; cdr3_aa: CASSQGSSRTQYF
v_call: TRBV24-1; cdr3_aa: CATSDGTGNSNQPQHF
v_call: TRBV19; cdr3_aa: CASTEDRGDYSYTF
v_call: TRBV5-1; cdr3_aa: CASSLAQMNTGELFF
v_call: TRBV15; cdr3_aa: CATSRDRGAVETQYF
v_call: TRBV30; cdr3_aa: CAWRLTGFDNSPLHF
v_call: TRBV14; cdr3_aa: CASSPTGGLGGYTF
v_call: TRBV7-2; cdr3_aa: CASSFTTVDSPLHF